The 8 T cell receptor beta chains listed next were all sequenced from one sample in a study of blood T cell repertoires in COVID-19. Produced via immunoSEQ multiplex PCR; TCRdb's table is partial and in-frame only. The table shows some 120,000 clones, with around 74% occurring only once. The specimen sequenced was peripheral blood. These TCRs come from a man aged 60-69 years with acute or convalescent COVID-19.

This sequence joins TRBV28 and TRBJ2-7; 8 bases agree with TRBD1. Germline assignment: CDR1 MDHEN and CDR2 SYDVKM. Trimming cost V 3 bases and J 3 bases; bases outside gene matches: 7. The CDR3 covers 15 residues. The CDR3 nucleotides are TGTGCCAGCAGTTTGCCCCCACAGGGGGTCTACGAGCAGTACTTC. It encodes CASSLPPQGVYEQYF.

The V gene is TRBV7-9, the J gene TRBJ2-1, with TRBD1 as a possible D gene (5 bases). The CDR3 is 15 amino acids. V shed 1 base and J shed 9 bases, with 16 bases lying between them. Germline V gives CDR1 SEHNR, CDR2 FQNEAQ (reference sequence). The CDR3 coding sequence is TGTGCCAGCAGCTTAGAGACCGGCAGGGCCGGTGAGCAGTTCTTC. Translated, it gives CASSLETGRAGEQFF.

This clone was observed a few times. J is TRBJ1-2 and V is TRBV30; D uncertain. The CDR3 is made up of 12 amino acids. Per the germline V gene, CDR1 is GTSNPN and CDR2 is SVGIG (reference sequence). The V gene lost 0 bases and the J gene lost 7 bases, with 9 bases spanning the gap. The CDR3 here is CAWSVSPSGYTF. In nucleotides, the CDR3 is TGTGCCTGGAGTGTATCCCCTTCTGGCTACACCTTC.

The chain employs TRBV7-9 and TRBJ2-1, with TRBD1 as a possible D gene (6 bases). This CDR3 comprises 15 residues. V lost 4 bases and J 10 bases, leaving 20 bases between the germline ends. Germline CDR1 reads SEHNR; CDR2 reads FQNEAQ (reference sequence). The CDR3 region has the DNA TGTGCCAGCAGCTCCGAAGGTGGAGTGAGGGGGGAGCAGTTCTTC. Protein sequence: CASSSEGGVRGEQFF.

V and J are TRBV5-1 and TRBJ1-4; D is unresolved. V was clipped by 4 bases and J by 8 bases, with 18 bases between them. The CDR3 totals 15 residues. Germline lookup yields CDR1 SGHRS and CDR2 YFSETQ. The CDR3 bases are TGCGCCAGCAGCGGAGGACGGCGGGGAGGAGAAAAACTGTTTTTT. The encoded protein is CASSGGRRGGEKLFF.

This rearrangement joins TRBV12-3 or TRBV12-4 to TRBJ1-5; weak D call: TRBD1 (6 bases). V was cut by 6 bases and J by 4 bases, with 10 bases left in between. This CDR3 spans 13 amino acids. The CDR3 nucleotides are TGTGCCAGCAGAAGGACAGTAAATCAGCCCCAGCATTTT. Translating it yields CASRRTVNQPQHF.

This clone was observed a handful of times. The chain recombines TRBV12-3 or TRBV12-4 with TRBJ1-5, with D maybe TRBD1 (5 bases). Trimming left V 6 bases short and J 7 bases short, with 10 bases between. The CDR3 sequence is 12 residues long. The CDR3 here is CASRWGVQPQHF. The CDR3 DNA sequence: TGTGCCAGCAGGTGGGGGGTCCAGCCCCAGCATTTT.

The chain has TRBV24-1 and TRBJ2-3; D possibly corresponds to TRBD2 (6 bases). The germline CDR1 and CDR2 sequences are KGHDR and SFDVKD. The CDR3 has 14 residues. Trimming cost V 3 bases and J 3 bases, with 9 bases left between them. The CDR3 DNA reads TGTGCCACCAGTGATAACCGGGGGACAGATACGCAGTATTTT. Amino acids: CATSDNRGTDTQYF.